This TCR beta chain was retrieved from a study of CD8+CD57+ T cells in acquired aplastic anemia. Study-level points and caveats: Patients did not significantly differ from controls in CD8+ Simpson's diversity.

Before being chosen for sequencing, patients had shown CD8+CD57+ cell expansion by flow cytometry. For CDR3 and TCR beta VDJ profiling, genomic DNA was the template used. Each CDR3 protein gets one entry after TCRdb re-called the reads with MiXCR. Counted here are around 200,000 distinct CDR3 sequences, around 47% occurring once; the ten biggest clones make up around 9.7%. This clonotype showed up just a few times. Antigen: not known. The V end was cut by 11 bases, the J end by 7 bases, with 17 bases between. The length of the CDR3 is 12 residues. The germline V gene encodes CDR1 LNHDA and CDR2 SQIVND (reference sequence).

V and J are TRBV19 and TRBJ1-2, with D maybe TRBD1 (5 bases). Sequencing used sorted CD4+, CD8+, or CD8+CD57+ T cells (not recorded which) from PBMCs. The receptor's source is a human donor with aplastic anemia. CDR3 residues: CAARGIHGGYTF. In nucleotides, the CDR3 is TGTGCCGCGCGGGGCATTCATGGTGGCTACACCTTC.